The 20 T cell receptor beta chains given below trace back to one sample, sequenced in a study of cytomegalovirus exposure and HLA in healthy donors. PCR employed 60 Vbeta and 13 Jbeta primers. Some clones are missing from TCRdb's copy, which holds only in-frame ones; the method was immunoSEQ multiplex PCR. The sample holds 150,000 to 200,000 clones, approximately 85% seen once. Sequenced sample: PBMCs. All receptors derive from a man aged 18 to 29 in good health and CMV-seropositive.

The CDR3 sequence is CASNKGTDYTEAFF. The CDR3 DNA sequence: TGTGCCAGTAATAAGGGGACAGACTACACTGAAGCTTTCTTT. The chain combines TRBV19 with TRBJ1-1; TRBD1 aligns across 7 bases. The CDR3 consists of 14 residues. V was clipped by 7 bases and J by 3 bases; unmatched bases: 8. The germline V gene encodes CDR1 LNHDA and CDR2 SQIVND (reference sequence).

This sequence joins TRBV11-2 and TRBJ1-2; 11 bases are a match to TRBD1. Germline loops: CDR1 SGHAT, CDR2 FQNNGV. There are 17 residues in the CDR3. The trim removed 4 bases at V and 3 bases at J, leaving 10 bases unmatched. The CDR3 region has the DNA TGTGCCAGCAGCTCGCATGAGGGGACAGGGGGACACTATGGCTACACCTTC. Protein sequence: CASSSHEGTGGHYGYTF.

This chain connects TRBV11-2 to TRBJ1-1; D is undetermined. Germline CDR1 reads SGHAT; CDR2 reads FQNNGV. The V end was cut by 1 base, the J end by 5 bases, with 11 bases between. CDR3 length equals 14 residues. The CDR3 here is CASSLAGKRTEAFF. The CDR3 DNA sequence: TGTGCCAGCAGCTTAGCAGGTAAAAGGACTGAAGCTTTCTTT.

This clone has more than one count but fewer than ten. V usage is TRBV5-1 and J usage is TRBJ2-1; 7 bases align to TRBD1. Germline CDR1 is SGHRS and CDR2 is YFSETQ. The CDR3 is 15 residues long. Trimming took 1 base from V and 7 from J; bases not matched to a gene: 8. CDR3 nucleotide sequence: TGCGCCAGCAGCTTGACTCTTGGGACAGAAAATGAGCAGTTCTTC. This encodes CASSLTLGTENEQFF.

This chain connects TRBV18 to TRBJ1-1; 10 bases fit TRBD1. The trim removed 6 bases at V and 6 bases at J, leaving 10 bases unmatched. The CDR3 is made up of 15 amino acids. Per the germline V gene, CDR1 is KGHSH and CDR2 is LQKENI. CDR3 region: CASSDGTGVRAEAFF. For the CDR3, the DNA is TGTGCCAGCTCTGACGGGACAGGGGTTAGGGCTGAAGCTTTCTTT.

The chain links TRBV7-2 to TRBJ2-2; D perhaps matches TRBD1 (6 bases). The CDR3 is 14 residues long. CDR1 and CDR2 from the germline V gene are SGHTA and FQGNSA. Trimming removed 6 bases at V and 5 bases at J, with 13 bases between. The CDR3 sequence is CASRGNRVTGELFF. Written as DNA, the CDR3 is TGTGCCAGCAGAGGAAACAGGGTAACCGGGGAGCTGTTTTTT.

V usage is TRBV5-1 and J usage is TRBJ1-2; no reliable D call. Between the trimmed V and J ends, which lost 0 bases and 4 bases, there was a span of 10 bases. Germline V gene lookup returns CDR1 SGHRS and CDR2 YFSETQ. There are 14 residues in the CDR3. CDR3 sequence (DNA): TGCGCCAGCAGCTTGGCATCGGAGTTCTATGGCTACACCTTC. Its protein product is CASSLASEFYGYTF.

This rearrangement joins TRBV15 to TRBJ1-2; the D gene is possibly TRBD1 (5 bases). Between the trimmed V and J ends, which lost 1 base and 8 bases, there was a span of 11 bases. The CDR3 length is 13 residues. From germline, CDR1 is LNHNV and CDR2 YYDKDF (reference sequence). The CDR3 DNA sequence: TGTGCCACCAGCAGAGCCAGGGTAGGCGGCTACACCTTC. Translation: CATSRARVGGYTF.

The CDR3 nucleotides are TGTGCCAGCAGCGATACAGGGGCTGGCTACACCTTC. Translating gives CASSDTGAGYTF. V usage is TRBV27 and J usage is TRBJ1-2; 7 nucleotides align to TRBD1. With V trimmed by 6 bases and J by 7 bases, 5 bases remained unmatched. CDR3 size: 12 residues. Germline loops: CDR1 MNHEY, CDR2 SMNVEV (reference sequence).

V and J are TRBV5-1 and TRBJ1-2; possibly TRBD1 for D (5 bases). Trimming cost V 2 bases and J 6 bases, with 20 bases left between them. CDR1 is SGHRS and CDR2 is YFSETQ in the germline V gene. There are 16 residues in the CDR3. For the CDR3, the DNA is TGCGCCAGCAGCTTCATTGGCAGAGGAGGGGCGGATGGCTACACCTTC. Translating gives CASSFIGRGGADGYTF.

V gene TRBV11-2 combines with J gene TRBJ2-7, with a possible D match to TRBD2 (6 bases). The CDR3 loop spans 14 amino acids. The V gene lost 5 bases and the J gene lost 5 bases, with 16 bases spanning the gap. CDR1 is SGHAT, CDR2 FQNNGV, per germline. The CDR3 region has the DNA TGTGCCAGCAGCCTGACTAGAAATGATCACGAGCAGTACTTC. The encoded protein is CASSLTRNDHEQYF.

This clone has only one observation. The rearrangement uses TRBV6-5 and TRBJ2-3; 9 bases are shared with TRBD1. V lost 1 base to trimming and J lost 4 bases; unmatched junction nucleotides: 6. Germline V gene sequence: CDR1 MNHEY, CDR2 SVGAGI. The CDR3 runs to 16 residues. CDR3 nucleotides: TGTGCCAGCAGTTACTACGGGACAGGGATCGCAGATACGCAGTATTTT. The encoded protein is CASSYYGTGIADTQYF.

This chain connects TRBV27 to TRBJ1-5, with 7 bases fitting TRBD1. This CDR3 has 15 amino acids. Germline V gives CDR1 MNHEY, CDR2 SMNVEV (reference sequence). V was clipped by 3 bases and J by 2 bases; unmatched bases: 4. CDR3 region: CASSFNGQGNQPQHF. CDR3 nucleotide sequence: TGTGCCAGCAGTTTCAACGGACAGGGCAATCAGCCCCAGCATTTT.

This clone came up a few times. This rearrangement joins TRBV2 to TRBJ1-1; D may be TRBD1 (6 bases). Germline V gene data show CDR1 as SNHLY and CDR2 as FYNNEI. This CDR3 contains 13 residues. Trimming stripped 4 bases from V and 2 bases from J, with 8 bases between. The CDR3 is CASSVDSNTEAFF. In DNA, the CDR3 is TGTGCCAGCAGTGTGGACAGTAACACTGAAGCTTTCTTT.

The V and J genes are TRBV7-3 and TRBJ2-3; 7 positions agree with TRBD2. The V and J ends lost 4 bases and 0 bases, in that order; junction bases with no gene match: 4. The CDR3 is 15 residues long. Germline V CDR1 and CDR2: SGHTA, FQGTGA. CDR3 DNA: TGTGCCAGCAGCTGGGGGGGGGAAAGCACAGATACGCAGTATTTT. It translates to CASSWGGESTDTQYF.

The chain couples TRBV5-1 to TRBJ2-2; 12 positions agree with TRBD1. Germline assignment: CDR1 SGHRS and CDR2 YFSETQ. The CDR3 loop spans 18 amino acids. Unmatched junction bases numbered 9, after V lost 1 base and J lost 5 bases. CDR3 loop: CASSLLGQGAILTGELFF. Here the CDR3 DNA reads TGCGCCAGCAGCTTGCTGGGACAGGGGGCGATTTTGACCGGGGAGCTGTTTTTT.

The chain recombines TRBV9 with TRBJ2-5; D is undetermined. The CDR3 contains 15 residues. Trimming removed 3 bases at V and 4 bases at J, with 16 bases between. CDR1 is SGDLS, CDR2 YYNGEE, per germline. The CDR3 sequence is CASSGSLMFGETQYF. DNA for the CDR3: TGTGCCAGCAGCGGTAGTCTGATGTTTGGAGAGACCCAGTACTTC.

V and J are TRBV10-3 and TRBJ2-7, with 8 nucleotides matching TRBD1. J gave up 4 bases and V 8 bases, and 16 bases lay outside the gene matches. Looked up from germline, CDR1 is ENHRY and CDR2 is SYGVKD. This CDR3 is built from 16 residues. In DNA, the CDR3 is TGTGCCATCGGATCTTCGGGTAGAACAGGGGGATACGAGCAGTACTTC. Its translation is CAIGSSGRTGGYEQYF.

This chain links TRBV6-4 with TRBJ1-1, with a possible D match to TRBD1 (5 bases). This CDR3 is 14 amino acids long. V was clipped by 3 bases and J by 0 bases, with 8 bases between them. The germline V gene encodes CDR1 MRHNA and CDR2 SNTAGT. The CDR3 region is CASSETDVNTEAFF. The CDR3 nucleotides are TGTGCCAGCAGTGAGACAGACGTGAACACTGAAGCTTTCTTT.

The chain recombines TRBV19 with TRBJ1-1, with D unclear. The germline CDR1 and CDR2 sequences are LNHDA and SQIVND (reference sequence). The CDR3 sequence is 14 residues long. Trimming shortened V by 4 bases and J by 7 bases, and 16 bases separated the two germline ends. The CDR3 coding sequence is TGTGCCAGTAGTAGGAGGAAGCAGGCCTTTGAAGCTTTCTTT. Translation: CASSRRKQAFEAFF.